The entry below gives a single TCR beta chain sequence along with its context. The CDR3 has 13 residues. Unmatched junction bases numbered 6, after V lost 6 bases and J lost 6 bases. Per germline, CDR1 SQVTM and CDR2 ANQGSEA. This entry comes from a study of blood T cell repertoires in COVID-19. Study overall: The United States, Italy and Spain provided the acute and convalescent COVID-19 samples.

Clones were read by immunoSEQ multiplex PCR, and TCRdb kept only the in-frame ones, dropping some. The sample consists of hundreds of thousands of clones, about 84% of them appearing once. Living in under 30 US areas, the participants were between roughly 18 and 89 years of age. This TCR came from a man between 25 and 39 years old with acute COVID-19. The specimen sequenced was PBMCs or T cells enriched from blood (not recorded which). This chain connects TRBV29-1 to TRBJ2-1; TRBD1 matches 9 bases. The CDR3 reads CSVTGTGFNEQFF. For the CDR3, the DNA is TGCAGCGTGACCGGGACAGGGTTCAATGAGCAGTTCTTC.